The 20 T cell receptor beta chains in this list originate from one sample, sequenced in a study of regulatory T cells in long-lasting Graves disease. Time point given: newly diagnosed GD, antithyroid drugs for less than 3 months. PBMC RNA served as the TCR library source. TCR beta libraries were built with iRepertoire HTBI primers and Arm-PCR of CDR3 regions. TCRdb processed the multiplex PCR reads anew with MiXCR; each CDR3 protein has one entry. The sample shows 620,000 or so distinct CDR3 sequences, approximately 15% of them seen only once. These data were likewise used in another study, on T cells in Graves' hyperthyroidism and ophthalmopathy.

This sample comprised peripheral blood mononuclear cells (PBMCs), obtained at new diagnosis, from a patient treated with antithyroid drugs. The receptors were sampled from a woman aged 30 to 39 with Graves disease.

This clonotype has ten or more counts. The chain is built from TRBV7-3 and TRBJ2-1; maybe TRBD2 (5 bases). V was cut by 4 bases and J by 8 bases, with 12 bases left in between. The CDR3 sequence is 13 residues long. The germline CDR1 and CDR2 sequences are SGHTA and FQGTGA. CDR3 in DNA: TGTGCCAGCAGCTCGGGGATGGAATATGAGCAGTTCTTC. This encodes CASSSGMEYEQFF.

This clonotype occurred a few times. The rearrangement joins TRBV6-2 or TRBV6-3 to TRBJ2-5; D might be TRBD1 (6 bases). The germline V gene has CDR1 MNHEY and CDR2 SVGEGT. V was pared by 6 bases and J by 4 bases, with 12 bases between. The CDR3 has 13 amino acids. Here the CDR3 reads CASSPRGIETQYF. The DNA for the CDR3 is TGTGCCAGCAGCCCCAGGGGTATAGAGACCCAGTACTTC.

This clonotype was seen a handful of times. The J gene is TRBJ2-1, the V gene TRBV29-1; no definite D call. Trimming removed 6 bases at V and 7 bases at J, with 10 bases between. Germline values: CDR1 SQVTM, CDR2 ANQGSEA. The CDR3 sequence is 11 residues long. The CDR3 region has the DNA TGCAGCGTCAGGTCTGTGAATGAGCAGTTCTTC. Protein: CSVRSVNEQFF.

This rearrangement joins TRBV19 to TRBJ1-5; unclear D gene. This CDR3 is built from 15 residues. Germline values: CDR1 LNHDA, CDR2 SQIVND (reference sequence). V was trimmed by 9 bases and J by 0 bases, leaving 15 bases between them. The DNA of the CDR3 is TGTGCCAGCAGTTTGGACGGATATAGCAATCAGCCCCAGCATTTT. It encodes CASSLDGYSNQPQHF.

This clonotype was observed a handful of times. The rearrangement uses TRBV3-1 and TRBJ2-5; the D call may be TRBD1 or TRBD2 (5 bases each). Germline V gives CDR1 LGHDT, CDR2 YNNKEL (reference sequence). The CDR3 loop spans 11 amino acids. With 3 bases removed from V and 9 bases from J, the gap between germline ends came to 8 bases. CDR3 protein: CASSQGPPQYF. The CDR3 region has the DNA TGTGCCAGCAGCCAGGGACCGCCCCAGTACTTC.

This clonotype was counted ten times or more. CDR3: CASSPGAGGLEQYF. CDR3 sequence (DNA): TGTGCCAGCAGCCCGGGAGCGGGAGGGCTTGAGCAGTACTTC. The rearrangement uses TRBV7-9 and TRBJ2-7; 10 bases agree with TRBD2. CDR3 length: 14 residues. Trimming removed 5 bases from V and 7 bases from J; junction bases left unmatched: 8. Germline V gives CDR1 SEHNR, CDR2 FQNEAQ (reference sequence).

There are a few counts of this clonotype. The chain links TRBV28 to TRBJ2-5; a weak D match, TRBD2 (7 bases). The CDR3 extends over 14 amino acids. The germline V and J ends were trimmed by 10 bases and 2 bases, with 17 bases remaining between them. Looked up from germline, CDR1 is MDHEN and CDR2 is SYDVKM. CDR3 in DNA: TGTGCCACTAACTGGGGGGGCGGTCAAGAGACCCAGTACTTC. It is translated as CATNWGGGQETQYF. Combining the CDR3 with reference TRBV28 and TRBJ2-5 gives the whole variable domain DVKVTQSSRYLVKRTGEKVFLECVQDMDHENMFWYRQDPGLGLRLIYFSYDVKMKEKGDIPEGYSVSREKKERFSLILESASTNQTSMYLCATNWGGGQETQYFGPGTRLLVL.

The J gene is TRBJ2-5, the V gene TRBV7-9; 7 nucleotides line up with TRBD1. CDR1 is SEHNR and CDR2 is FQNEAQ in the germline V gene (reference sequence). Trimming cost V 9 bases and J 5 bases; bases outside gene matches: 27. This CDR3 is built from 19 residues. DNA of the CDR3: TGTGCCAGAATCCCACCCGTCTCGGACAGGTTGAGAATGTGGGAGACCCAGTACTTC. Amino acid sequence: CARIPPVSDRLRMWETQYF. The full variable domain, completed using reference TRBV7-9 and TRBJ2-5, is DTGVSQNPRHKITKRGQNVTFRCDPISEHNRLYWYRQTLGQGPEFLTYFQNEAQLEKSRLLSDRFSAERPKGSFSTLEIQRTEQGDSAMYLCARIPPVSDRLRMWETQYFGPGTRLLVL.

This clonotype appeared many times. The rearrangement links TRBV20-1 to TRBJ2-5; 8 positions match TRBD1. CDR3 length equals 16 residues. CDR1 is DFQATT, CDR2 SNEGSKA, per germline (reference sequence). After removal of 4 bases from V and 6 bases from J, the junction contained 16 bases not matched to a gene. DNA of the CDR3: TGCAGTGCTACCAGGACAGGGTCAGGCGTTTTGCAGACCCAGTACTTC. This gives the protein CSATRTGSGVLQTQYF.

This clonotype was detected many times. The V gene is TRBV11-2, the J gene TRBJ2-7; D possibly corresponds to TRBD1 (5 bases). The CDR3 spans 13 residues. Trimming removed 5 bases at V and 2 bases at J, with 10 bases between. The germline gives CDR1 SGHAT, CDR2 FQNNGV. The CDR3 here is CASSVDSPYEQYF. The CDR3 region has the DNA TGTGCCAGCAGCGTTGACAGTCCCTACGAGCAGTACTTC.

Note on this clonotype: A much larger clone differs from this one at a single base, so this may be a read error. The chain joins TRBV19 to TRBJ1-1; possibly TRBD1 for D (6 bases). Germline V lookup: CDR1 LNHDA, CDR2 SQIVND (reference sequence). CDR3 length equals 15 residues. Trimming shortened V by 3 bases and J by 0 bases, and 11 bases separated the two germline ends. The CDR3 here is CASSMGALVNTEAFF. DNA for the CDR3: TGTGCCAGTAGTATGGGGGCACTCGTGAACACTGAAGCTTTCTTT.

This clonotype showed up many times. The V gene is TRBV5-1, the J gene TRBJ2-1, with TRBD2 matching 9 bases. This CDR3 has 17 amino acids. V gave up 1 base and J gave up 9 bases; unmatched junction bases: 14. Germline V gene sequence: CDR1 SGHRS, CDR2 YFSETQ. The CDR3, as DNA: TGCGCCAGCAGCTTGTTTGGTGGCGGGAGGGCCGAAGGTGAGCAGTTCTTC. Protein product: CASSLFGGGRAEGEQFF. The full variable domain, rest sourced from reference TRBV5-1 and TRBJ2-1, is KAGVTQTPRYLIKTRGQQVTLSCSPISGHRSVSWYQQTPGQGLQFLFEYFSETQRNKGNFPGRFSGRQFSNSRSEMNVSTLELGDSALYLCASSLFGGGRAEGEQFFGPGTRLTVL.

The table lists this clonotype with a few counts. The genes are TRBV24-1 and TRBJ2-3; TRBD2 matches 7 bases. Germline V gene lookup returns CDR1 KGHDR and CDR2 SFDVKD. The CDR3 covers 15 residues. The V and J ends lost 5 bases and 2 bases, in that order; junction bases with no gene match: 6. CDR3 loop: CATSGTGGFTDTQYF. The CDR3 DNA sequence: TGTGCCACCAGTGGGACGGGAGGCTTCACAGATACGCAGTATTTT.

This clonotype was seen repeatedly, ten times or more. This sequence joins TRBV7-8 and TRBJ1-5; TRBD1 agrees at 7 bases. V gave up 5 bases and J gave up 0 bases; unmatched junction bases: 10. Germline V gene sequence: CDR1 SGHVS, CDR2 FQNEAQ. The CDR3 contains 17 residues. The CDR3 nucleotides are TGTGCCAGCAGCCCCCTCAGGGGGAAATATAGCAATCAGCCCCAGCATTTT. Protein: CASSPLRGKYSNQPQHF. Using reference TRBV7-8 and TRBJ1-5 for the parts outside the CDR3, the full variable domain is GAGVSQSPRYKVAKRGQDVALRCDPISGHVSLFWYQQALGQGPEFLTYFQNEAQLDKSGLPSDRFFAERPEGSVSTLKIQRTQQEDSAVYLCASSPLRGKYSNQPQHFGDGTRLSIL.

The sample holds many counts of this clonotype. The chain joins TRBV12-3 or TRBV12-4 to TRBJ2-2; 9 bases align to TRBD2. Unmatched junction bases numbered 3, after V lost 7 bases and J lost 0 bases. The CDR3 runs 15 residues. The chain's CDR3 is CASTIAGANTGELFF. CDR3 coding DNA: TGTGCCAGCACAATAGCGGGAGCGAACACCGGGGAGCTGTTTTTT.

Details on this clonotype: Possible read error: a much larger clone is one base away. This chain connects TRBV7-2 to TRBJ1-1; no firm D call. Per germline, CDR1 SGHTA and CDR2 FQGNSA. The CDR3 is 14 amino acids. CDR3 bases: TGTGCCGGCAGCTTAATGGACGGGAACACTGAAGCTTTCTTT. Amino acids: CAGSLMDGNTEAFF.

In its sample, this clonotype was seen many times. The V gene is TRBV12-3 or TRBV12-4, the J gene TRBJ2-3, with D tentatively TRBD2 (6 bases). The CDR3 loop spans 18 amino acids. With 5 bases removed from V and 11 bases from J, the gap between germline ends came to 32 bases. CDR3: CASSTLPSPAGGRRGQYF. In DNA form, the CDR3 reads TGTGCCAGCAGTACCCTCCCCTCCCCAGCGGGCGGACGGAGGGGGCAGTATTTT.

The chain uses TRBV3-1 and TRBJ1-6; a weak D match, TRBD1 (5 bases). The CDR3 sequence is 14 residues long. Trimming left V 0 bases short and J 16 bases short, with 16 bases between. From germline, CDR1 is LGHDT and CDR2 YNNKEL (reference sequence). The CDR3 DNA follows: TGTGCCAGCAGCCAAGAGACGTTGAGGGGATCTCTCCACTTT. Translated: CASSQETLRGSLHF.

The rearrangement joins TRBV18 to TRBJ2-7; D gene uncertain. V lost 3 bases and J 2 bases, leaving 14 bases between the germline ends. This CDR3 comprises 15 residues. The germline CDR1 and CDR2 sequences are KGHSH and LQKENI. The CDR3 sequence: CASSPSRLGTYEQYF. The CDR3 bases are TGTGCCAGCTCACCGAGCAGGCTAGGGACCTACGAGCAGTACTTC.

In its sample, this clonotype was seen many times. The chain has TRBV20-1 and TRBJ2-1, with D perhaps TRBD2 (5 bases). This CDR3 has 12 amino acids. Trimming took off 6 bases at V and 10 bases at J, with 16 bases between the two ends. Germline-derived CDR1 and CDR2 are DFQATT and SNEGSKA (reference sequence). CDR3 amino acids: CSANPSYGEQFF. CDR3 nucleotides: TGCAGTGCGAACCCTAGCTATGGGGAGCAGTTCTTC.